These 8 T cell receptor beta chains originate from one sample sequenced in a study of blood T cell repertoires in COVID-19 (dated by TCRdb to about 2020). The receptor library was made with the immunoSEQ multiplex PCR assay. Here the immuneACCESS table is served through TCRdb, limited to in-frame sequences with V and J called. Missing clones are a known gap in these copies; in checked studies unresolved V genes cover under half, and the rest lacks a known reason. The sample table lists around 270,000 clones, roughly 89% of them with a count of one. The ten largest clones take up about 4.6% of the sample. Sequenced: peripheral blood. Receptor source: a man between 40 and 49 years old with acute or convalescent COVID-19.

This rearrangement joins TRBV5-1 to TRBJ2-2; weak D call: TRBD1 (5 bases). This CDR3 is built from 16 residues. Germline V gene sequence: CDR1 SGHRS, CDR2 YFSETQ. V lost 2 bases and J 3 bases, leaving 14 bases between the germline ends. The chain's CDR3 is CASSLTGQHYTGELFF. CDR3 DNA sequence: TGCGCCAGCAGCTTAACAGGACAACATTACACCGGGGAGCTGTTTTTT.

The J gene is TRBJ1-1, the V gene TRBV19; the D is unclear. This CDR3 has 13 amino acids. V was clipped by 3 bases and J by 1 base, with 6 bases between them. Germline CDR1 reads LNHDA; CDR2 reads SQIVND (reference sequence). CDR3 nucleotide sequence: TGTGCCAGTAGTATGAGGCAGAACACTGAAGCTTTCTTT. Its protein is CASSMRQNTEAFF.

The V call is TRBV19, the J call TRBJ1-4, with 9 bases aligning to TRBD1. The CDR3 runs to 18 residues. Germline values: CDR1 LNHDA, CDR2 SQIVND (reference sequence). J lost 8 bases, V lost 5 bases, and 18 bases had no gene match. The CDR3 is CASSPTGTGMTFGEKLFF. CDR3 sequence (DNA): TGTGCCAGTAGTCCCACCGGGACAGGGATGACCTTTGGGGAAAAACTGTTTTTT.

This clone has only one observation. This rearrangement joins TRBV5-1 to TRBJ1-2; a possible D gene is TRBD1 (6 bases). Trimming took 1 base from V and 4 from J, leaving 11 bases between them. CDR3 length equals 14 residues. In germline, CDR1 is SGHRS, CDR2 YFSETQ. CDR3 DNA sequence: TGCGCCAGCAGCTTGACAGGGAGCGGCTATGGCTACACCTTC. Protein sequence: CASSLTGSGYGYTF.

The rearrangement links TRBV5-4 to TRBJ2-7; perhaps TRBD1 as D (6 bases). This CDR3 region has 15 residues. V lost 4 bases to trimming and J lost 0 bases, with 14 bases between them. Per germline, CDR1 SGHNT and CDR2 YYREEE (reference sequence). The CDR3 is CASSTGQLSSYEQYF. The CDR3 region has the DNA TGTGCCAGCAGCACCGGACAGTTGAGCTCCTACGAGCAGTACTTC.

J is TRBJ2-2 and V is TRBV2; D may be TRBD2 (7 bases). Trimming left V 4 bases short and J 5 bases short, with 23 bases between. The CDR3 has 18 amino acids. CDR1 is SNHLY and CDR2 is FYNNEI in the germline V gene. Here the CDR3 DNA reads TGTGCCAGCAGTGTCGCTGGGCGGGGGCTAGGTGGGACCGGGGAGCTGTTTTTT. Translated: CASSVAGRGLGGTGELFF. The whole variable domain, remainder taken from reference TRBV2 and TRBJ2-2, is EPEVTQTPSHQVTQMGQEVILRCVPISNHLYFYWYRQILGQKVEFLVSFYNNEISEKSEIFDDQFSVERPDGSNFTLKIRSTKLEDSAMYFCASSVAGRGLGGTGELFFGEGSRLTVL.

The chain has TRBV12-5 and TRBJ2-1; 9 bases map to TRBD2. Germline V gives CDR1 LGHNT, CDR2 FRNRAP. V shed 6 bases and J 6 bases; nucleotides not matched to a gene: 12. The length of the CDR3 is 16 residues. The CDR3 protein is CASGPFAGGPGNEQFF. DNA for the CDR3: TGTGCTAGTGGACCCTTCGCGGGGGGGCCTGGCAATGAGCAGTTCTTC.

The V call is TRBV19, the J call TRBJ1-2; D ambiguous. There are 14 residues in the CDR3. Germline CDR1 is LNHDA and CDR2 is SQIVND (reference sequence). V lost 5 bases and J 4 bases, leaving 14 bases between the germline ends. CDR3 amino acids: CASSFPGSIYGYTF. CDR3 sequence (DNA): TGTGCCAGTAGTTTTCCCGGGTCTATCTATGGCTACACCTTC.